The 13 T cell receptor beta chains below come from one sample, sequenced in a study of T cell responses to AZD1222 COVID-19 vaccine. Produced via immunoSEQ multiplex PCR; TCRdb's table is partial and in-frame only. Of around 150,000 clones detected, 80% to 95% appear once; the ten largest clones hold about 3.7%. The sample was peripheral blood, taken 28 days after the second AZD1222 dose. The source is an adult who received the AZD1222 COVID-19 vaccine.

The chain carries TRBV4-1 and TRBJ2-7, with no clear D. Trimming shortened V by 3 bases and J by 4 bases, and 10 bases separated the two germline ends. This CDR3 is built from 13 residues. Germline CDR1 is MGHRA and CDR2 is YSYEKL. This CDR3 is CASSQVLDYEQYF. CDR3 DNA sequence: TGCGCCAGCAGCCAGGTACTCGATTACGAGCAGTACTTC.

For the CDR3, the DNA is TGTGCCAGCAGCCCTCGACCCAGGGGGCGCGGTACTGAAGCTTTCTTT. Translation: CASSPRPRGRGTEAFF. The rearrangement joins TRBV28 to TRBJ1-1; TRBD1 matches at 8 bases. The trim removed 6 bases at V and 5 bases at J, leaving 14 bases unmatched. CDR1 is MDHEN and CDR2 is SYDVKM in the germline V gene. This CDR3 is built from 16 residues. The full variable domain, its missing parts supplied by reference TRBV28 and TRBJ1-1, is DVKVTQSSRYLVKRTGEKVFLECVQDMDHENMFWYRQDPGLGLRLIYFSYDVKMKEKGDIPEGYSVSREKKERFSLILESASTNQTSMYLCASSPRPRGRGTEAFFGQGTRLTVV.

The chain is built from TRBV30 and TRBJ1-2, with TRBD1 matching over 8 bases. Germline lookup yields CDR1 GTSNPN and CDR2 SVGIG (reference sequence). The CDR3 spans 13 residues. The ends lost 2 bases at V and 4 bases at J; junction bases unmatched: 3. The CDR3 loop reads CAWSNDRGYGYTF. Written as DNA, the CDR3 is TGTGCCTGGAGTAACGACAGGGGCTATGGCTACACCTTC.

V usage is TRBV6-5 and J usage is TRBJ2-2; 8 nucleotides line up with TRBD1. The germline V gene encodes CDR1 MNHEY and CDR2 SVGAGI. This CDR3 is 14 amino acids long. Trimming at V came to 5 bases and at J to 4 bases, leaving 3 bases not matched to a gene. The CDR3: CASSTGQVTGELFF. CDR3 DNA: TGTGCCAGCAGTACGGGACAGGTCACCGGGGAGCTGTTTTTT.

The rearrangement uses TRBV7-2 and TRBJ2-7; D may be TRBD2 (6 bases). Trimming removed 4 bases at V and 5 bases at J, with 21 bases between. Germline CDR1 is SGHTA and CDR2 is FQGNSA. The CDR3 has 16 amino acids. The CDR3, as DNA: TGTGCCAGCAGCTCCTCTGGATCCGGGAGTAGGCACGAGCAGTACTTC. Protein: CASSSSGSGSRHEQYF.

This rearrangement joins TRBV6-5 to TRBJ2-3, with 10 bases identical to TRBD2. V lost 11 bases, J lost 3 bases, and 8 bases stayed unmatched. CDR3 length: 14 residues. From germline, CDR1 is MNHEY and CDR2 SVGAGI. The CDR3 sequence is CAARQRGGTDTQYF. For the CDR3, the DNA is TGTGCCGCCCGTCAGCGGGGGGGGACAGATACGCAGTATTTT.

This sequence joins TRBV11-3 and TRBJ2-7, with 7 bases that match TRBD2. Per the germline V gene, CDR1 is SGHNT and CDR2 is YENEEA. This CDR3 spans 17 amino acids. With 6 bases clipped from V and 2 bases from J, the junction kept 16 bases outside the gene matches. In DNA, the CDR3 is TGTGCCAGCAGACCCGACGATCCAGCGGGGCTGACCTACGAGCAGTACTTC. It encodes CASRPDDPAGLTYEQYF.

V gene TRBV6-1 combines with J gene TRBJ2-5; TRBD1 matches 11 bases. Germline CDR1 MNHNS, CDR2 SASEGT. The length of the CDR3 is 15 residues. Unmatched junction bases numbered 7, after V lost 1 base and J lost 9 bases. CDR3 coding DNA: TGTGCCAGCAGTGAAGGGACAGGGGGCGCCGAGGCCCAGTACTTC. Its translation: CASSEGTGGAEAQYF.

In DNA, the CDR3 is TGTGCCAGCAGCGTAATCCGGGGGAGCACAGATACGCAGTATTTT. Encoded protein: CASSVIRGSTDTQYF. V is TRBV6-5 and J is TRBJ2-3; tentative D call: TRBD2 (6 bases). Trimming shortened V by 6 bases and J by 0 bases, and 13 bases separated the two germline ends. Germline V lookup: CDR1 MNHEY, CDR2 SVGAGI. CDR3 length: 15 residues.

The rearrangement joins TRBV9 to TRBJ1-3; no clear D. V was trimmed by 0 bases and J by 4 bases, leaving 14 bases between them. CDR3 length: 16 amino acids. CDR1 is SGDLS and CDR2 is YYNGEE in the germline V gene. This CDR3 is CASSVERGGYGNTIYF. The CDR3 nucleotides read TGTGCCAGCAGCGTAGAGCGGGGTGGTTACGGAAACACCATATATTTT.

The chain employs TRBV7-8 and TRBJ1-2; D ambiguous. The CDR3 covers 14 residues. The V gene lost 2 bases and the J gene lost 6 bases, with 13 bases spanning the gap. Germline V gives CDR1 SGHVS, CDR2 FQNEAQ. The chain's CDR3 is CASSLLVELHGYTF. The CDR3 DNA follows: TGTGCCAGCAGCTTATTGGTAGAACTGCATGGCTACACCTTC.

The rearrangement links TRBV27 to TRBJ1-3, with TRBD1 as a possible D gene (5 bases). Germline assignment: CDR1 MNHEY and CDR2 SMNVEV (reference sequence). The CDR3 extends over 14 amino acids. Trimming removed 0 bases at V and 2 bases at J, with 5 bases between. The CDR3 nucleotides read TGTGCCAGCAGTTTATCGACAGCTGGAAACACCATATATTTT. Translation gives CASSLSTAGNTIYF.

This clone has only one observation. The rearrangement uses TRBV7-9 and TRBJ1-1; D remains ambiguous. This CDR3 spans 15 amino acids. Between the trimmed V and J ends, which lost 4 bases and 0 bases, there was a span of 12 bases. Germline V CDR1 and CDR2: SEHNR, FQNEAQ (reference sequence). CDR3 region: CASSSAQFMNTEAFF. As DNA, the CDR3 is TGTGCCAGCAGCTCGGCACAGTTTATGAACACTGAAGCTTTCTTT.